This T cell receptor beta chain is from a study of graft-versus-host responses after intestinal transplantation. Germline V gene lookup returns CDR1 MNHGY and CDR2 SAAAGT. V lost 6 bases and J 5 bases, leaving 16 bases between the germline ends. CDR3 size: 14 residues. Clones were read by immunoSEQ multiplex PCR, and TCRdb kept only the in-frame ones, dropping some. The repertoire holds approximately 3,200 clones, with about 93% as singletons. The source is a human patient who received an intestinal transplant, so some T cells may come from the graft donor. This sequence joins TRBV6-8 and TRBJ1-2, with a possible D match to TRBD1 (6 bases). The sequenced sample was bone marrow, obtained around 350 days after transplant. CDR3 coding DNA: TGTGCCAGCAGCCTTACAGGGTTTAATTATGGCTACACCTTC. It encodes CASSLTGFNYGYTF.